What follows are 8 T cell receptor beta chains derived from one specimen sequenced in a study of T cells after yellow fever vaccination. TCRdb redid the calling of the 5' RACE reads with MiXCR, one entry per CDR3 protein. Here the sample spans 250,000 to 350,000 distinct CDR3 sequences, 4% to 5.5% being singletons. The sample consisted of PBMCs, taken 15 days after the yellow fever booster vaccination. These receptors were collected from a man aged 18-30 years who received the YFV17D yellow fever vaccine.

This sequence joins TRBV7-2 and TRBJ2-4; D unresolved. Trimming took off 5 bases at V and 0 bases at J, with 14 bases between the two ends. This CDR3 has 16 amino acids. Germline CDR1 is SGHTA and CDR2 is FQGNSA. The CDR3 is CASSPPLGLAKNIQYF. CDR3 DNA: TGTGCCAGCAGCCCCCCGTTAGGGTTAGCCAAAAACATTCAGTACTTC.

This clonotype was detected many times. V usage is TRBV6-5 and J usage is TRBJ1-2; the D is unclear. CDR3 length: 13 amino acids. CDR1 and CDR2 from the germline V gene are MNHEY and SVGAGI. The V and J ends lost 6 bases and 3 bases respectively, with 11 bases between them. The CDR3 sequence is CASRDGRDYGYTF. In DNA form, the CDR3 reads TGTGCCAGCAGAGACGGTCGGGACTATGGCTACACCTTC.

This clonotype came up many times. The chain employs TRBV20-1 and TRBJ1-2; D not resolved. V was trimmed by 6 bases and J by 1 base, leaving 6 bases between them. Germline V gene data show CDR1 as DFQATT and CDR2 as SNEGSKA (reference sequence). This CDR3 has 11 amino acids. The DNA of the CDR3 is TGCAGTGCCCGTTATAACTATGGCTACACCTTC. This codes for CSARYNYGYTF.

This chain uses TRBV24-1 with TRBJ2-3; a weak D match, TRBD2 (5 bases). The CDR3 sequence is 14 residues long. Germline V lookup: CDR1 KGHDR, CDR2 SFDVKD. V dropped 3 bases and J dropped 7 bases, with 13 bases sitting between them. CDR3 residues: CATSDRRLLNTQYF. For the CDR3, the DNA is TGTGCCACCAGTGATCGCAGACTACTCAATACGCAGTATTTT.

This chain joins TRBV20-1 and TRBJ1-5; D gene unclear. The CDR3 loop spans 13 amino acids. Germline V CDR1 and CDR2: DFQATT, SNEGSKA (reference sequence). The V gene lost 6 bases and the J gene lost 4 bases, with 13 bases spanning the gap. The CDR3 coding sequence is TGCAGTGCAAATACGGCCGGGAATCAGCCCCAGCATTTT. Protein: CSANTAGNQPQHF.

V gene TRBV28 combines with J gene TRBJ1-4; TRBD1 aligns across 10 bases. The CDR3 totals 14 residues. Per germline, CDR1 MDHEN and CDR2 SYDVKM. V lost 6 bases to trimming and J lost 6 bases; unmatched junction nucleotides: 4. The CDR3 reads CASSHGTGDEKLFF. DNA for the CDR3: TGTGCCAGCAGCCACGGGACAGGGGATGAAAAACTGTTTTTT.

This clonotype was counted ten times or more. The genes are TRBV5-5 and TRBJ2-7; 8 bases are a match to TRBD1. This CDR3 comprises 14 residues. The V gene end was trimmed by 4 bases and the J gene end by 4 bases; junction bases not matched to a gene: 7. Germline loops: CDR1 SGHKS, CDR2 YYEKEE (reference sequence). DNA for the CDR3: TGTGCCAGCAGCCGACGGACAGGGACTTACGAGCAGTACTTC. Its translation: CASSRRTGTYEQYF.

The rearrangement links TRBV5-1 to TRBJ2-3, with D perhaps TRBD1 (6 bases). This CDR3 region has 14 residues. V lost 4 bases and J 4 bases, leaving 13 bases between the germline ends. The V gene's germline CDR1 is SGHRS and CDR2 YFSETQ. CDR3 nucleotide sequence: TGCGCCAGCAGCCCTGACAGGACCGCAGATACGCAGTATTTT. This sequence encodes CASSPDRTADTQYF.